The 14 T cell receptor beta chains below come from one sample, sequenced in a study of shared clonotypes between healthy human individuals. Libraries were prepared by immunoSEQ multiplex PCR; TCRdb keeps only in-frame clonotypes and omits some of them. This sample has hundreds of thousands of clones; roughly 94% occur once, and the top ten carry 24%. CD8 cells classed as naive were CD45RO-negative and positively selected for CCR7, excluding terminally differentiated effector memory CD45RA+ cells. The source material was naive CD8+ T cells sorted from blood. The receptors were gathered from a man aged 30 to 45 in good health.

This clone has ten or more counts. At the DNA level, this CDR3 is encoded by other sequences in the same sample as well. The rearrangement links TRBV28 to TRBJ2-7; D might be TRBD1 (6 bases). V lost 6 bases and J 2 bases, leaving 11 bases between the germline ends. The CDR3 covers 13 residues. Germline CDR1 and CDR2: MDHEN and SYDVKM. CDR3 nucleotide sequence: TGTGCCAGCAGATCGGGACACACCTACGAGCAGTACTTC. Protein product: CASRSGHTYEQYF.

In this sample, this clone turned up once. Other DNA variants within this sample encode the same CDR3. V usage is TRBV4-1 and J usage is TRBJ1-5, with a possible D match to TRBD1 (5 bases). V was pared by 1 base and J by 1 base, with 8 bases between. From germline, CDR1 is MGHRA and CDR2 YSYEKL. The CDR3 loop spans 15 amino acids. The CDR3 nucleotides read TGCGCCAGCAGCCAAGGGGGACGGAGCAATCAGCCCCAGCATTTT. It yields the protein CASSQGGRSNQPQHF.

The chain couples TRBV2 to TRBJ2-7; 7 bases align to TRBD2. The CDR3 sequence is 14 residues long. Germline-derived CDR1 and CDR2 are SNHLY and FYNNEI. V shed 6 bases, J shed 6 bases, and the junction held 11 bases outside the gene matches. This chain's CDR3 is CASRRGAGMGEQYF. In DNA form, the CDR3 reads TGTGCCAGCAGGAGGGGAGCGGGAATGGGCGAGCAGTACTTC. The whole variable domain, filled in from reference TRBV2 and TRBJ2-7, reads EPEVTQTPSHQVTQMGQEVILRCVPISNHLYFYWYRQILGQKVEFLVSFYNNEISEKSEIFDDQFSVERPDGSNFTLKIRSTKLEDSAMYFCASRRGAGMGEQYFGPGTRLTVT.

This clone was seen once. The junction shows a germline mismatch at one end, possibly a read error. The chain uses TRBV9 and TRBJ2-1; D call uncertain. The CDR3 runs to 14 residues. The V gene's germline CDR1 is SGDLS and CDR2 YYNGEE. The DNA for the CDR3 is TGTGCCAGCAGCGTAGAAGTTAGTTACACTGAGCAGTTCTTC. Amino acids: CASSVEVSYTEQFF. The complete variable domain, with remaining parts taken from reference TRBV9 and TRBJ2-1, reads DSGVTQTPKHLITATGQRVTLRCSPRSGDLSVYWYQQSLDQGLQFLIQYYNGEERAKGNILERFSAQQFPDLHSELNLSSLELGDSALYFCASSVEVSYTEQFFGPGTRLTVL.

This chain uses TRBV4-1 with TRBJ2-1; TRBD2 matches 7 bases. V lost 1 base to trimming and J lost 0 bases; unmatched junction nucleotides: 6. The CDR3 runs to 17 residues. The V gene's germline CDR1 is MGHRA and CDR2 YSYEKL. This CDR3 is CASSQAGGGSSYNEQFF. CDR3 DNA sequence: TGCGCCAGCAGCCAAGCCGGCGGCGGGAGCTCCTACAATGAGCAGTTCTTC.

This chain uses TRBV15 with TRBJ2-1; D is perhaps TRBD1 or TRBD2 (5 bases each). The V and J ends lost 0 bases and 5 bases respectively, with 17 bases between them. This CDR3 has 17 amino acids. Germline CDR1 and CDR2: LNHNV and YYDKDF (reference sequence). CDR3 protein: CATSRDMWDRENNEQFF. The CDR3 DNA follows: TGTGCCACCAGCAGAGATATGTGGGACCGCGAGAACAATGAGCAGTTCTTC. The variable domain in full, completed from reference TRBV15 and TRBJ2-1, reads DAMVIQNPRYQVTQFGKPVTLSCSQTLNHNVMYWYQQKSSQAPKLLFHYYDKDFNNEADTPDNFQSRRPNTSFCFLDIRSPGLGDTAMYLCATSRDMWDRENNEQFFGPGTRLTVL.

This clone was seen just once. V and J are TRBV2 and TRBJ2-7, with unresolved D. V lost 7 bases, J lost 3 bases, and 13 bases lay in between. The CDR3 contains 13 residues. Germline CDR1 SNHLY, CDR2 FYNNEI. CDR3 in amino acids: CASTGRAYYEQYF. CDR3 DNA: TGTGCCAGCACAGGCCGGGCCTACTACGAGCAGTACTTC.

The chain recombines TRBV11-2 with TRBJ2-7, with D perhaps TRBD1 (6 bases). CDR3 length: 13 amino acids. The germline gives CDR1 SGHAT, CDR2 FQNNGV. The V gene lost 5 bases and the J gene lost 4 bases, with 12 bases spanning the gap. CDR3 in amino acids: CASSPGTLYEQYF. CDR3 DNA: TGTGCCAGCAGCCCGGGGACACTATACGAGCAGTACTTC.

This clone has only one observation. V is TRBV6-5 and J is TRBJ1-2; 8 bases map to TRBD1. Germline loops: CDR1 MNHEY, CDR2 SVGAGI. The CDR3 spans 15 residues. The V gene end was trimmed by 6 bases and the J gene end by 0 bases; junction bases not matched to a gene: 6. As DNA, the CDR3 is TGTGCCAGCAGATTTACACAGGGGGCTAACTATGGCTACACCTTC. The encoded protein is CASRFTQGANYGYTF.

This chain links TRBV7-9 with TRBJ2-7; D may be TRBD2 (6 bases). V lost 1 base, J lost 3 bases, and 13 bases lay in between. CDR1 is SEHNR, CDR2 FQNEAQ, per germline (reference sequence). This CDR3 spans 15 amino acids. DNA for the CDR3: TGTGCCAGCAGCTTAGGCCTAGCGAGATTCTACGAGCAGTACTTC. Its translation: CASSLGLARFYEQYF.

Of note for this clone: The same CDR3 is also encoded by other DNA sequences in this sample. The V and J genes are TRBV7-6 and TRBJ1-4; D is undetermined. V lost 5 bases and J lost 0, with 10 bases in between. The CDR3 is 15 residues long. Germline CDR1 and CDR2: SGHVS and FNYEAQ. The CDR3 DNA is TGTGCCAGCAGCATGGATCCATCAACTAATGAAAAACTGTTTTTT. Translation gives CASSMDPSTNEKLFF.

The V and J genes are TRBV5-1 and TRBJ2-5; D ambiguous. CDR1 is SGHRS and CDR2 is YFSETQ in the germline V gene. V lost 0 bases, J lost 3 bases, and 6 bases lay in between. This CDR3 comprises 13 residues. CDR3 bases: TGCGCCAGCAGCTTGGAGAGGAAAGAGACCCAGTACTTC. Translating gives CASSLERKETQYF. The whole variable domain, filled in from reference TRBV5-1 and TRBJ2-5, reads KAGVTQTPRYLIKTRGQQVTLSCSPISGHRSVSWYQQTPGQGLQFLFEYFSETQRNKGNFPGRFSGRQFSNSRSEMNVSTLELGDSALYLCASSLERKETQYFGPGTRLLVL.

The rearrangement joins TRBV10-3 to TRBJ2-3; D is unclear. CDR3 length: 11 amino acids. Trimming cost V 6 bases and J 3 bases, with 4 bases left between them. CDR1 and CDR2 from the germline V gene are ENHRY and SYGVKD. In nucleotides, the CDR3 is TGTGCCATCAGGATTACAGATACGCAGTATTTT. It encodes CAIRITDTQYF.

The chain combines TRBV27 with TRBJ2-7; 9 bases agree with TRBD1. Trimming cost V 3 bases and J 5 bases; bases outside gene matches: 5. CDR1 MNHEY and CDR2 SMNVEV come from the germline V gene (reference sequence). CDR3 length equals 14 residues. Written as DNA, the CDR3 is TGTGCCAGCAGTTTGACAGGGGGTTCCCACGAGCAGTACTTC. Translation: CASSLTGGSHEQYF.